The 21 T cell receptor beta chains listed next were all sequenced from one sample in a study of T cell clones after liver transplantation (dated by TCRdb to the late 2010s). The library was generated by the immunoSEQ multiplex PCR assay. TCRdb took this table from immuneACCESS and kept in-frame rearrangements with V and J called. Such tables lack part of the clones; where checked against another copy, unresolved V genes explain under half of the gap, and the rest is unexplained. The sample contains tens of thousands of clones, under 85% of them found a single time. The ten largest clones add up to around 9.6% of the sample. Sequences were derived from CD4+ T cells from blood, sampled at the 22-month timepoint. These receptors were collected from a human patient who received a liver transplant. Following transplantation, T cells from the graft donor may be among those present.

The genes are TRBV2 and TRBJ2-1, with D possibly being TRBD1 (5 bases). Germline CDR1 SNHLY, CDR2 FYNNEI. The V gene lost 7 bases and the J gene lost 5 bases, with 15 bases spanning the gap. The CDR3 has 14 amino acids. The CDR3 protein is CASKQRQTDNEQFF. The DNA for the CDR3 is TGTGCCAGCAAGCAAAGACAGACGGACAATGAGCAGTTCTTC.

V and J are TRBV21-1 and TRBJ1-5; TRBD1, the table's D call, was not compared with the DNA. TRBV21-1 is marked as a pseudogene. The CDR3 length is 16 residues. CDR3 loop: CASSKVDINSNQPQHF. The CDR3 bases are TGTGCCAGCAGCAAAGTGGACATAAATAGCAATCAGCCCCAGCATTTT.

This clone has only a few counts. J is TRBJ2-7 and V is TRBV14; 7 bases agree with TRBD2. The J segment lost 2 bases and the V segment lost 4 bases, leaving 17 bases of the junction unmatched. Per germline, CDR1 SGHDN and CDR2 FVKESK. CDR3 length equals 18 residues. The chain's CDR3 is CASSRHLGATSDAYEQYF. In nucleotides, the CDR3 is TGTGCCAGCAGCCGCCACTTAGGGGCAACTAGCGATGCCTACGAGCAGTACTTC.

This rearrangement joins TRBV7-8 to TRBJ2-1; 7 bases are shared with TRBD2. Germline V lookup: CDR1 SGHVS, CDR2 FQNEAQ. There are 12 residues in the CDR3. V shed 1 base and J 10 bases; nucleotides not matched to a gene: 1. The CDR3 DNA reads TGTGCCAGCAGCTTAGTTAGCGGGGAGCAGTTCTTC. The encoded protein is CASSLVSGEQFF.

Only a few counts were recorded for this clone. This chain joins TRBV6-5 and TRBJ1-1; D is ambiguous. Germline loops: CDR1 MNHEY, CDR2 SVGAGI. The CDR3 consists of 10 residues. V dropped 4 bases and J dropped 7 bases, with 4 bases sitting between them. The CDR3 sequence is CASSSIEAFF. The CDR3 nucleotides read TGTGCCAGCAGTTCGATTGAAGCTTTCTTT.

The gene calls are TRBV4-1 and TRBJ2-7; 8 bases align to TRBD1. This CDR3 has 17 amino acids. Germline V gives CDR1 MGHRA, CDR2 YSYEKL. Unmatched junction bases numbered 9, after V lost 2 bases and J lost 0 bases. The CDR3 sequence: CASSQSRDRTSSYEQYF. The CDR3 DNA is TGCGCCAGCAGCCAATCTCGGGACAGGACCAGCTCCTACGAGCAGTACTTC.

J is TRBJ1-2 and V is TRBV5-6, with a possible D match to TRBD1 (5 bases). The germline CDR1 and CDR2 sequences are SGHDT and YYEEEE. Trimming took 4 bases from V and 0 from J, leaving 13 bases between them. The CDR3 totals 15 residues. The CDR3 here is CASSPRDLANYGYTF. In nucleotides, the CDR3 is TGTGCCAGCAGCCCCCGGGACCTAGCTAACTATGGCTACACCTTC.

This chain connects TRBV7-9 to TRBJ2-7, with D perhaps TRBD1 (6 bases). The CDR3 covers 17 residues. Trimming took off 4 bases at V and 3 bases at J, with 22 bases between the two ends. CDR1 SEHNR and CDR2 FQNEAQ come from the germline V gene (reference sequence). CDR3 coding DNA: TGTGCCAGCAGCTCAATAGGGTACAGGGAAGGGGGCTACGAGCAGTACTTC. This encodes CASSSIGYREGGYEQYF. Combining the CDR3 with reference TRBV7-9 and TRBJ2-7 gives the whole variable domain DTGVSQNPRHKITKRGQNVTFRCDPISEHNRLYWYRQTLGQGPEFLTYFQNEAQLEKSRLLSDRFSAERPKGSFSTLEIQRTEQGDSAMYLCASSSIGYREGGYEQYFGPGTRLTVT.

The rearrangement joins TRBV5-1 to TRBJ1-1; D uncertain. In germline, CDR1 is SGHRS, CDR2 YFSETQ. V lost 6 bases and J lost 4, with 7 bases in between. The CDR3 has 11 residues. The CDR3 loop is CASMGSTEAFF. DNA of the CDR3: TGCGCCAGCATGGGATCCACTGAAGCTTTCTTT.

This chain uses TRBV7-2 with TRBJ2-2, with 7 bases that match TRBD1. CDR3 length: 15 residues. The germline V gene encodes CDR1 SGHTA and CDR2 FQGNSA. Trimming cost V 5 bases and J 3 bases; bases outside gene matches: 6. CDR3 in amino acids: CASSASGTDTGELFF. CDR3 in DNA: TGTGCCAGCAGCGCATCCGGGACAGACACCGGGGAGCTGTTTTTT.

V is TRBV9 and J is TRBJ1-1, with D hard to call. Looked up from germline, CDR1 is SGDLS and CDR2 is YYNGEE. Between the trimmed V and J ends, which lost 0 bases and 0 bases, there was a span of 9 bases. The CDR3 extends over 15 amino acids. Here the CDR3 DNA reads TGTGCCAGCAGCGTAGGGCACCGCTTGAACACTGAAGCTTTCTTT. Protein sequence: CASSVGHRLNTEAFF. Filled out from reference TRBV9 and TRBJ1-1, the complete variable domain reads DSGVTQTPKHLITATGQRVTLRCSPRSGDLSVYWYQQSLDQGLQFLIQYYNGEERAKGNILERFSAQQFPDLHSELNLSSLELGDSALYFCASSVGHRLNTEAFFGQGTRLTVV.

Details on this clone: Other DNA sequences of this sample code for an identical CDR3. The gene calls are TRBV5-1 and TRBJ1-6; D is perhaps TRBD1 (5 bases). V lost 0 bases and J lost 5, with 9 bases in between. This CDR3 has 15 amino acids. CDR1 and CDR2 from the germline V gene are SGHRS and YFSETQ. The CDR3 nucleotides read TGCGCCAGCAGCTTGGATGGGGCGGATAATTCACCCCTCCACTTT. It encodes CASSLDGADNSPLHF.

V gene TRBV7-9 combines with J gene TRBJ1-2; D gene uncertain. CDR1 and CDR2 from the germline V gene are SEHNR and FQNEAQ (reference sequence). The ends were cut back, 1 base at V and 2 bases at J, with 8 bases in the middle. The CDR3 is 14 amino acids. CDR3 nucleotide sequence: TGTGCCAGCAGCTTAGGCACTACGAACTATGGCTACACCTTC. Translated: CASSLGTTNYGYTF.

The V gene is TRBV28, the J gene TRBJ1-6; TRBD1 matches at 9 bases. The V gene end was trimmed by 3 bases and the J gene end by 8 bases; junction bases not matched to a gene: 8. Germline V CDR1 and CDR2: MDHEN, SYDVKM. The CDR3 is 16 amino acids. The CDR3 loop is CASSFTGQGPHSPLHF. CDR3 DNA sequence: TGTGCCAGCAGTTTTACGGGACAGGGTCCCCATTCACCCCTCCACTTT.

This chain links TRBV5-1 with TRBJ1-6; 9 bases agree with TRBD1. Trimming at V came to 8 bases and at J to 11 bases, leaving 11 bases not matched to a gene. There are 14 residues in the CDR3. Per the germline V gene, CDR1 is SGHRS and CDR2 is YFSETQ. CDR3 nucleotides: TGCGCCAGTCAGCTATCGGACAGGGGTGCACCCCTCCACTTT. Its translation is CASQLSDRGAPLHF.

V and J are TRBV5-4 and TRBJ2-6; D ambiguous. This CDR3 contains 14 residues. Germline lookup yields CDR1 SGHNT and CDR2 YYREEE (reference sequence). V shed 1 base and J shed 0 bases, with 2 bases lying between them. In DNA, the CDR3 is TGTGCCAGCAGCTTGTCCTCTGGGGCCAACGTCCTGACTTTC. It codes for CASSLSSGANVLTF. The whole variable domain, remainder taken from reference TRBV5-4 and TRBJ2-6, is ETGVTQSPTHLIKTRGQQVTLRCSSQSGHNTVSWYQQALGQGPQFIFQYYREEENGRGNFPPRFSGLQFPNYSSELNVNALELDDSALYLCASSLSSGANVLTFGAGSRLTVL.

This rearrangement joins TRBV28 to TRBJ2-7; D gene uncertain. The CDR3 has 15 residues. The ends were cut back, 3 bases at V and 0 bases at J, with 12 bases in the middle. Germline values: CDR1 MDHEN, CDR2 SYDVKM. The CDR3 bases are TGTGCCAGCAGTTTCGTGGCGGCGAACTCCTACGAGCAGTACTTC. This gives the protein CASSFVAANSYEQYF. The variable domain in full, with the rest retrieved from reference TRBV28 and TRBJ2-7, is DVKVTQSSRYLVKRTGEKVFLECVQDMDHENMFWYRQDPGLGLRLIYFSYDVKMKEKGDIPEGYSVSREKKERFSLILESASTNQTSMYLCASSFVAANSYEQYFGPGTRLTVT.

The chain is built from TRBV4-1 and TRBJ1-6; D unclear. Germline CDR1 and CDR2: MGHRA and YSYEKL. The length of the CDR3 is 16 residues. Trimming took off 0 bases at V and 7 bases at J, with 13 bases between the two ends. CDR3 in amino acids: CASSQDRAERNSPLHF. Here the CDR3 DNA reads TGCGCCAGCAGCCAAGATAGGGCGGAGCGGAATTCACCCCTCCACTTT.

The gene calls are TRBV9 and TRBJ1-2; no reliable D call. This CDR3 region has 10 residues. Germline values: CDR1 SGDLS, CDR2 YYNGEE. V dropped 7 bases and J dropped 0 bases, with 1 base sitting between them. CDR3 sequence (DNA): TGTGCCAGCGCTAACTATGGCTACACCTTC. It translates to CASANYGYTF.

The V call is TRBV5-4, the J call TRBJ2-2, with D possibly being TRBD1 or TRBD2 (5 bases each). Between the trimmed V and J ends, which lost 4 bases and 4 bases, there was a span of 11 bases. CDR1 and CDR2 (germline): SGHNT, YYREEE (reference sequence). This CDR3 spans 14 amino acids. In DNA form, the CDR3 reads TGTGCCAGCAGCGGGGGACGGGGCACCGGGGAGCTGTTTTTT. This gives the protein CASSGGRGTGELFF.

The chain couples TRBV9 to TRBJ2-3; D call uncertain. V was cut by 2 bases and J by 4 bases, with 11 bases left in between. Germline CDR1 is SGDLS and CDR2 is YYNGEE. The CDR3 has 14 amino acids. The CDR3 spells CASSVVSGADTQYF. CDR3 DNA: TGTGCCAGCAGCGTCGTATCAGGAGCAGATACGCAGTATTTT.